This T cell receptor (beta chain) appears in the sequencing data of a study of OX40 agonist ivuxolimab in advanced cancers. For the wider study: The costimulatory receptor OX40 (CD134) was targeted by ivuxolimab, a fully human IgG2 agonistic monoclonal antibody. In the dose-escalation cohort, roughly 82% of patients were male, and the mean age was 60 years with a range of about 20 to 80. Intravenous ivuxolimab was administered to patients every 2 weeks at six dose levels: 0.01, 0.1, 0.3, 1.5, 3 and 10 mg/kg. Prior anti-PD-1, anti-PD-L1 or anti-CTLA-4 therapy was permitted, and about 40% of dose-escalation patients had received checkpoint inhibitors. The monotherapy dose-escalation portion (N = 52 patients) of the phase I ivuxolimab trial is reported in the paper. The point of sequencing TCRbeta in the periphery was to test whether ivuxolimab changed TCR sequence diversity and drove clonal T-cell expansion. Of the roughly 51 patients in dose escalation, about 20 had hepatocellular carcinoma, some 15 had melanoma, 9 had renal cell carcinoma and 9 had head and neck cancer. Partial responses occurred in three dose-escalation patients: two with cutaneous melanoma and one with hepatocellular carcinoma. On the study overall, not on this receptor specifically: Low levels of normalized T-cell clonal expansion were also seen in some nonresponding patients. At doses of 0.1 to 3.0 mg/kg, clonal expansion of both CD4+ and CD8+ blood T cells was observed from baseline to week 6. Partial responders in the 0.1-3.0 mg/kg groups had among the lowest normalized peripheral clonal expansion, especially among CD8+ T cells. The antigen specificity of the clonally expanded peripheral T cells was not determined. On average, CD8+ T cells showed more expanded clones than CD4+ T cells after ivuxolimab.

Patients with a history of autoimmune disease or receiving systemic immunosuppression were excluded from the trial. Peripheral blood for TCR sequencing was drawn from every dose cohort at baseline, at cycle 4 day 1 and at cycle 7 day 1. The samples were taken from a phase I, first-in-human, multicenter, open-label dose-escalation trial of ivuxolimab. Adults with locally advanced or metastatic melanoma, renal cell, hepatocellular, or head and neck squamous cell carcinoma were enrolled in the trial. Before TCR sequencing, CD4+ T cells and CD8+ T cells were sorted from peripheral blood as separate populations. V trim: 1 base; J trim: 7 bases; unmatched bases: 9. From the cysteine through the phenylalanine, the CDR3 covers 16 amino acids. The DNA shown is the 48-base CDR3, in frame from base 1. The germline V gene (reference sequence) provides CDR1 SEHNR and CDR2 FQNEAQ. In the case of this clone: What this receptor recognizes is not known. No clone much larger than this one lies a single base away; base qualities are absent.

To sequence the TCRbeta CDR3 region, genomic DNA was isolated from the sorted cells. The immunoSEQ Assay was used for sequencing of TCRbeta CDR3 regions. Imported from immuneACCESS, the table was reduced by TCRdb to in-frame sequences with V and J called. These copies leave out some clones; in studies compared against another copy, an unresolved V gene accounts for under half, and the cause of the remainder is not known. Within this sample are about 80,000 clones, with around 86% of them counted one time only. The ten biggest clones cover 0.2% to 0.3% of the sample. Recombination linked TRBV7-9 to TRBJ2-1, and 8 junction bases match TRBD2. The source of this sequence is an adult with an advanced solid tumor such as melanoma, head and neck, liver or kidney cancer. The sample here was CD4+ or CD8+ T cells sorted from blood, taken in a trial of the OX40 agonist ivuxolimab. The CDR3 protein is CASSLGSGRVGNEQFF. The nucleotide sequence reads TGTGCCAGCAGCTTAGGGAGCGGGAGAGTGGGTAATGAGCAGTTCTTC.